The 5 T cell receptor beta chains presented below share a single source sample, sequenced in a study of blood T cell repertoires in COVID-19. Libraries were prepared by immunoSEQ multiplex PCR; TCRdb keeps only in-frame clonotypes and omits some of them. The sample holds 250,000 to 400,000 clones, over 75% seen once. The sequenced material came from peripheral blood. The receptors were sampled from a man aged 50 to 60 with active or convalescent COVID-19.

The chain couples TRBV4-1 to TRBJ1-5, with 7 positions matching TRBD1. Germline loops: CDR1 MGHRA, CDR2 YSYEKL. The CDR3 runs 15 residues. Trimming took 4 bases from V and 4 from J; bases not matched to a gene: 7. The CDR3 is CASSPVVQGNQPQHF. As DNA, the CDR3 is TGCGCCAGCAGCCCCGTAGTACAGGGGAATCAGCCCCAGCATTTT.

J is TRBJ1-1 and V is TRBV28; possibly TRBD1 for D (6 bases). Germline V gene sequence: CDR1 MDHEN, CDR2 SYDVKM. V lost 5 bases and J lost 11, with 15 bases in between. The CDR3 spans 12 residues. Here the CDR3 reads CASSLHQGIAFF. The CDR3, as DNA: TGTGCCAGCAGTCTGCATCAGGGGATTGCTTTCTTT.

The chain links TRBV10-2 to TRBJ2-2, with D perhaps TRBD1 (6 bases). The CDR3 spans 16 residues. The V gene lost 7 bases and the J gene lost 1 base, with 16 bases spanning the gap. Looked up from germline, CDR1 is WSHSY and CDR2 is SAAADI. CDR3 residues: CASTRIRTENTGELFF. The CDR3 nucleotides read TGCGCCAGCACCAGAATTAGGACAGAGAACACCGGGGAGCTGTTTTTT.

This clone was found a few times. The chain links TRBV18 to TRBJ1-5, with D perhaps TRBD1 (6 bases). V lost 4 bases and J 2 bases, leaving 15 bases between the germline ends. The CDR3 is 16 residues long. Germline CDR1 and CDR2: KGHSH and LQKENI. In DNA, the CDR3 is TGTGCCAGCTCACTCTCGGCTGGGGGCCGCAATCAGCCCCAGCATTTT. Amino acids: CASSLSAGGRNQPQHF.

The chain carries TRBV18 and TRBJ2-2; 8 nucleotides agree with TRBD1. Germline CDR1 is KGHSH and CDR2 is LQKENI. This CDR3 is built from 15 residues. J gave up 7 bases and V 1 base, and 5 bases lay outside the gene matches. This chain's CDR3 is CASSPRTGQDGELFF. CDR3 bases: TGTGCCAGCTCACCACGGACAGGGCAAGACGGGGAGCTGTTTTTT.